These T cell receptor beta chains were read from a single sample in a study of OX40 agonist ivuxolimab in advanced cancers. Generated by immunoSEQ multiplex PCR, the TCRdb table keeps only in-frame clones and is missing some. The sample carries tens of thousands of clones, about 81% recorded once. The starting material was CD4+ or CD8+ T cells sorted from blood, obtained in a trial of the OX40 agonist ivuxolimab. The receptors originated from an adult with an advanced solid tumor such as melanoma, head and neck, liver or kidney cancer. CDR3s include the opening cysteine and the closing phenylalanine or tryptophan. The order of the fields is J gene, D gene, V gene, clone size, CDR3 DNA, CDR3 protein. A D gene is named only where the DNA matches it firmly. Clone size is given for some rows only: seen once, a few or many times, or a class if the clone is expanded.

j_gene: TRBJ1-2; d_gene: NA; v_gene: TRBV30; abundance: NA; CDR3nt: TGTGCCTGGAGTGGACGGTTCGCTAACTATGGCTACACCTTC; CDR3aa: CAWSGRFANYGYTF
j_gene: TRBJ2-7; d_gene: TRBD2; v_gene: TRBV5-1; abundance: once; CDR3nt: TGCGCCAGCAGCCAGGGGACTAGCGGGAGGCGATACGAGCAGTACTTC; CDR3aa: CASSQGTSGRRYEQYF
j_gene: TRBJ2-4; d_gene: NA; v_gene: TRBV28; abundance: NA; CDR3nt: TGTGCCAGCAACCTGCCAGGGGGGGACATTCAGTACTTC; CDR3aa: CASNLPGGDIQYF
j_gene: TRBJ2-2; d_gene: TRBD2; v_gene: TRBV2; abundance: NA; CDR3nt: TGTGCCAGCATGAAGAGAGGGACTAGCGTTGGAGGGGAGCTGTTTTTT; CDR3aa: CASMKRGTSVGGELFF
j_gene: TRBJ1-1; d_gene: NA; v_gene: TRBV2; abundance: NA; CDR3nt: TGTGCCGATGGGGAACAAAGTCCCGAAGCTTTCTTT; CDR3aa: CADGEQSPEAFF
j_gene: TRBJ2-3; d_gene: TRBD1; v_gene: TRBV15; abundance: NA; CDR3nt: TGTGCCACCAGCAGAGAACTACAAGGACAGGGCCCAGATACGCAGTATTTT; CDR3aa: CATSRELQGQGPDTQYF
j_gene: TRBJ2-1; d_gene: NA; v_gene: TRBV14; abundance: NA; CDR3nt: TGTGCCAGCAGCCAAGTCGGCAGGGGCGGTGAGCAGTTCTTC; CDR3aa: CASSQVGRGGEQFF
j_gene: TRBJ2-2; d_gene: NA; v_gene: TRBV7-9; abundance: NA; CDR3nt: TGTGCCAGCAGCCATTACAACACCGGGGAGCTGTTTTTT; CDR3aa: CASSHYNTGELFF
j_gene: TRBJ2-1; d_gene: NA; v_gene: TRBV6-1; abundance: NA; CDR3nt: TGTGCCAGCAGGTACAGGTTGGGGTCCTACAATGAGCAGTTCTTC; CDR3aa: CASRYRLGSYNEQFF
j_gene: TRBJ2-7; d_gene: NA; v_gene: TRBV2; abundance: NA; CDR3nt: TGTGCCAGCAGTGAAGTAGCGGATAGTACCTACGAGCAGTACTTC; CDR3aa: CASSEVADSTYEQYF
j_gene: TRBJ2-3; d_gene: NA; v_gene: TRBV9; abundance: few; CDR3nt: TGTGCCAGCAGCGGGGGTAGCGGAAGCACAGATACGCAGTATTTT; CDR3aa: CASSGGSGSTDTQYF
j_gene: TRBJ1-2; d_gene: NA; v_gene: TRBV10-2; abundance: NA; CDR3nt: TGCGCCAGCAGTGAGTCGACAGGCTATGGCTACACCTTC; CDR3aa: CASSESTGYGYTF
j_gene: TRBJ2-7; d_gene: TRBD1; v_gene: TRBV19; abundance: few; CDR3nt: TGTGCCAGTAGTATCCAGGGACAGGGTTACTACGAGCAGTACTTC; CDR3aa: CASSIQGQGYYEQYF
j_gene: TRBJ2-5; d_gene: NA; v_gene: TRBV5-1; abundance: NA; CDR3nt: TGCGCCAGCAGCTTACTTAGTCCCCAAGAGACCCAGTACTTC; CDR3aa: CASSLLSPQETQYF
j_gene: TRBJ1-3; d_gene: TRBD1; v_gene: TRBV27; abundance: NA; CDR3nt: TGTGCCAGCAGTTTATCTTGGACAGGGGGAAACACCATATATTTT; CDR3aa: CASSLSWTGGNTIYF
j_gene: TRBJ2-1; d_gene: TRBD2; v_gene: TRBV5-5; abundance: NA; CDR3nt: TGTGCCAGCAGCTCAGGACTAGACACCTACAATGAGCAGTTCTTC; CDR3aa: CASSSGLDTYNEQFF
j_gene: TRBJ2-7; d_gene: NA; v_gene: TRBV7-2; abundance: NA; CDR3nt: TGTGCCAGCAGCCCGGGGGTTCACTACTACGAGCAGTACTTC; CDR3aa: CASSPGVHYYEQYF
j_gene: TRBJ1-2; d_gene: NA; v_gene: TRBV4-1; abundance: NA; CDR3nt: TGCGCCAGCAGCCAGACGGACTATGGCTACACCTTC; CDR3aa: CASSQTDYGYTF
j_gene: TRBJ2-7; d_gene: TRBD1; v_gene: TRBV10-3; abundance: NA; CDR3nt: TGTGCCATCAGTTCGGGGACAGGGGCCTACGAGCAGTACTTC; CDR3aa: CAISSGTGAYEQYF
j_gene: TRBJ2-1; d_gene: TRBD2; v_gene: TRBV5-6; abundance: NA; CDR3nt: TGTGCCAGCAGCTTTGACCCTAGCGGTGAGCAGTTCTTC; CDR3aa: CASSFDPSGEQFF
j_gene: TRBJ1-5; d_gene: TRBD1; v_gene: TRBV19; abundance: NA; CDR3nt: TGTGCCAGTACCCGGGACAGAGAATATAGCAATCAGCCCCAGCATTTT; CDR3aa: CASTRDREYSNQPQHF
j_gene: TRBJ2-5; d_gene: NA; v_gene: TRBV7-3; abundance: once; CDR3nt: TGTGCCAGCAGCTTAAGTCGGGCTGAAGAGACCCAGTACTTC; CDR3aa: CASSLSRAEETQYF
j_gene: TRBJ1-4; d_gene: NA; v_gene: TRBV6-1; abundance: once; CDR3nt: TGTGCCAGCAGGGCCCAAGGGGGTGAAAAACTGTTTTTT; CDR3aa: CASRAQGGEKLFF
j_gene: TRBJ1-3; d_gene: NA; v_gene: TRBV6-1; abundance: NA; CDR3nt: TGTGCCAGCATCTGGGGGCTGGGTGGAAACACCATATATTTT; CDR3aa: CASIWGLGGNTIYF
j_gene: TRBJ2-5; d_gene: TRBD2; v_gene: TRBV5-1; abundance: NA; CDR3nt: TGCGCCAGCAGCTTACAAGCGGGAGGAGGAGAGACCCAGTACTTC; CDR3aa: CASSLQAGGGETQYF
j_gene: TRBJ2-7; d_gene: NA; v_gene: TRBV5-4; abundance: NA; CDR3nt: TGCGCCAGCAGCTCCTGGACAGCGGGGACCTACGAGCAGTACTTC; CDR3aa: CASSSWTAGTYEQYF
j_gene: TRBJ1-2; d_gene: TRBD1; v_gene: TRBV4-1; abundance: NA; CDR3nt: TGCGCCAGCAGCCAACCGACCGGGACAGCGAAGAACTATGGCTACACCTTC; CDR3aa: CASSQPTGTAKNYGYTF